Listed below are T cell receptor beta chains from one sample, sequenced in a study of T cell responses to AZD1222 COVID-19 vaccine. TCRdb's table, derived via immunoSEQ multiplex PCR, lists solely in-frame clones and lacks some. The repertoire has about 260,000 clones, approximately 95% of them found once; the top ten carry roughly 0.51%. The source was peripheral blood, collected on day 0 of AZD1222 vaccination. Every receptor here comes from an adult in good health. The CDR3 runs from the conserved cysteine through the conserved F or W. A D gene is named only where the DNA matches it firmly.

v_call,j_call,d_call,cdr3_aa
TRBV24-1,TRBJ2-1,TRBD2,CATSGGTSGGYNEQFF
TRBV6-5,TRBJ1-2,.,CASSPDRPYGYTF
TRBV5-1,TRBJ1-2,TRBD1,CASSLGQGRGGYTF
TRBV4-1,TRBJ2-7,TRBD1,CASSHPGQGLSYEQYF
TRBV24-1,TRBJ1-1,.,CATSDSRRGNTEAFF
TRBV5-4,TRBJ1-1,.,CASSLQNMNTEAFF
TRBV29-1,TRBJ2-7,.,CSVGGQSYEQYF
TRBV11-2,TRBJ1-3,.,CASSLVAVGLGNTIYF
TRBV19,TRBJ2-1,TRBD1,CASSILTGDEQFF
TRBV20-1,TRBJ2-7,.,CSAPQGLEQYF
TRBV2,TRBJ1-2,.,CASSDSANYGYTF
TRBV7-2,TRBJ1-2,TRBD1,CASSLEGTVYGYTF
TRBV28,TRBJ1-2,.,CASSLGSYGYTF
TRBV2,TRBJ2-7,.,CATSIGVHYEQYF
TRBV12-3/TRBV12-4,TRBJ2-1,.,CASRARGNEQFF
TRBV15,TRBJ1-5,.,CATSRRPSNQPQHF
TRBV27,TRBJ2-7,.,CASSLDQRLLEQYF
TRBV7-9,TRBJ2-7,.,CASSFSDRGEQYF
TRBV5-4,TRBJ1-2,.,CASSFNIPGGYTF
TRBV2,TRBJ1-5,.,CASSRGGYSNQPQHF
TRBV5-6,TRBJ1-2,.,CASSLLAGPKGYTF
TRBV4-3,TRBJ1-6,.,CASSQRSSYNSPLHF
TRBV28,TRBJ2-7,TRBD1,CASSTRGQGSEQYF
TRBV28,TRBJ1-3,TRBD1,CASRQQGSSGNTIYF
TRBV4-3,TRBJ1-3,.,CASSLTSGSSGNTIYF
TRBV9,TRBJ1-4,TRBD1,CASSQGQLNEKLFF
TRBV2,TRBJ2-7,.,CASGPSWGEQYF
TRBV30,TRBJ2-7,TRBD1,CAWSGTGGILHEQYF
TRBV12-3/TRBV12-4,TRBJ1-5,.,CASSFFGNQPQHF
TRBV28,TRBJ1-6,.,CASRWGFNSPLHF
TRBV5-1,TRBJ2-1,.,CASRLPRQDSDEQFF
TRBV5-4,TRBJ2-7,.,CASSLGAEHVYEQYF